These 28 T cell receptor beta chains originate from one sample sequenced in a study of blood T cell repertoires in COVID-19. Sequencing used immunoSEQ multiplex PCR; TCRdb keeps in-frame clones, though not all of them. The sample shows roughly 190,000 clones, nearly 90% of them seen only once. Material: peripheral blood. The receptors were sampled from a woman between 40 and 55 years old who had recovered from COVID-19.

The J gene is TRBJ2-3, the V gene TRBV4-3; D is possibly TRBD2 (5 bases). With 0 bases removed from V and 9 bases from J, the gap between germline ends came to 16 bases. The CDR3 length is 15 residues. Germline values: CDR1 LGHNA, CDR2 YSLEER. The CDR3 is CASSQDPGIRGTQYF. CDR3 bases: TGCGCCAGCAGCCAAGATCCCGGGATCAGAGGCACGCAGTATTTT.

The rearrangement joins TRBV24-1 to TRBJ2-5; possible D gene TRBD2, 6 bases. This CDR3 comprises 13 residues. The V end was cut by 5 bases, the J end by 5 bases, with 11 bases between. CDR1 KGHDR and CDR2 SFDVKD come from the germline V gene. The CDR3 region has the DNA TGTGCCACCAGTGGCCCCGGGGGTGAGACCCAGTACTTC. This codes for CATSGPGGETQYF.

This chain joins TRBV29-1 and TRBJ2-7; D is undetermined. The CDR3 covers 11 residues. Per the germline V gene, CDR1 is SQVTM and CDR2 is ANQGSEA. V lost 4 bases to trimming and J lost 2 bases, with 6 bases between them. DNA for the CDR3: TGCAGCGTTGGGCACCCCTACGAGCAGTACTTC. Protein sequence: CSVGHPYEQYF.

The genes are TRBV18 and TRBJ2-5; D possibly corresponds to TRBD2 (5 bases). This CDR3 spans 12 amino acids. Germline V CDR1 and CDR2: KGHSH, LQKENI. Trimming shortened V by 8 bases and J by 5 bases, and 12 bases separated the two germline ends. In nucleotides, the CDR3 is TGTGCCAGCCGCCTGACGGGGGAGACCCAGTACTTC. Its protein product is CASRLTGETQYF.

This sequence joins TRBV29-1 and TRBJ1-2; D is possibly TRBD1 (6 bases). The CDR3 totals 15 residues. The germline V and J ends were trimmed by 6 bases and 1 base, with 18 bases remaining between them. Germline V gives CDR1 SQVTM, CDR2 ANQGSEA. CDR3: CSVERPGHLNYGYTF. The DNA for the CDR3 is TGCAGCGTCGAGCGTCCGGGACACCTTAACTATGGCTACACCTTC.

V gene TRBV29-1 combines with J gene TRBJ1-2, with 7 bases lining up with TRBD1. The CDR3 length is 17 residues. CDR1 and CDR2 from the germline V gene are SQVTM and ANQGSEA. The J segment lost 8 bases and the V segment lost 4 bases, leaving 22 bases of the junction unmatched. The CDR3, as DNA: TGCAGCGTTGTGCTGATGTTGGGGACAGCGCAGCATTCGGGCTACACCTTC. It yields the protein CSVVLMLGTAQHSGYTF.

This clone was observed a few times. The chain combines TRBV7-8 with TRBJ2-7; 8 bases fit TRBD2. Germline trimming cut 8 bases from V and 0 bases from J; bases unmatched to any gene: 3. The CDR3 length is 13 residues. Germline CDR1 and CDR2: SGHVS and FQNEAQ. The CDR3 loop is CASGREASYEQYF. The CDR3 DNA sequence: TGTGCCAGCGGGCGGGAGGCCTCCTACGAGCAGTACTTC.

This chain connects TRBV6-5 to TRBJ1-6; D not resolved. V was clipped by 6 bases and J by 4 bases, with 10 bases between them. CDR1 is MNHEY, CDR2 SVGAGI, per germline. The CDR3 contains 14 residues. The CDR3 loop reads CASRRIQYNSPLHF. The CDR3 bases are TGTGCCAGCAGGCGGATCCAATATAATTCACCCCTCCACTTT.

V gene TRBV9 combines with J gene TRBJ1-1; 9 nucleotides align to TRBD1. In germline, CDR1 is SGDLS, CDR2 YYNGEE. The length of the CDR3 is 15 residues. V dropped 2 bases and J dropped 3; count of bases not matched to a gene: 5. Here the CDR3 DNA reads TGTGCCAGCAGCGTTTCCGGGACAGGGTACACTGAAGCTTTCTTT. Translated: CASSVSGTGYTEAFF.

The chain carries TRBV6-5 and TRBJ2-5; TRBD2 matches 11 bases. CDR3 length: 14 amino acids. Trimming removed 5 bases from V and 5 bases from J; junction bases left unmatched: 4. Germline V gene lookup returns CDR1 MNHEY and CDR2 SVGAGI. The CDR3 loop is CASSQLAGGETQYF. The DNA of the CDR3 is TGTGCCAGCAGTCAATTAGCGGGGGGGGAGACCCAGTACTTC.

The chain joins TRBV28 to TRBJ1-1; 7 nucleotides line up with TRBD1. The CDR3 has 16 amino acids. CDR1 and CDR2 (germline): MDHEN, SYDVKM. V shed 7 bases, J shed 4 bases, and the junction held 15 bases outside the gene matches. The CDR3 region has the DNA TGTGCCAGCAACCCACCAACAGGGGAGGTTATCACTGAAGCTTTCTTT. Translated: CASNPPTGEVITEAFF.

The chain joins TRBV19 to TRBJ1-2, with 10 positions matching TRBD1. The CDR3 sequence is 15 residues long. The V segment lost 4 bases and the J segment 3 bases; nucleotides outside the gene matches: 5. CDR1 is LNHDA and CDR2 is SQIVND in the germline V gene (reference sequence). CDR3 sequence: CASSTRDRGYYGYTF. The CDR3, as DNA: TGTGCCAGTAGTACTCGGGACAGGGGTTACTATGGCTACACCTTC.

This clone was counted a few times. V and J are TRBV9 and TRBJ2-2, with D hard to call. Per germline, CDR1 SGDLS and CDR2 YYNGEE. CDR3 length: 17 amino acids. V was trimmed by 4 bases and J by 7 bases, leaving 23 bases between them. Here the CDR3 DNA reads TGTGCCAGCAGCCCCTACAGTCCGCTAATTCAGGTCGGGGAGCTGTTTTTT. Translation gives CASSPYSPLIQVGELFF. Complete variable domain (other parts from reference TRBV9 and TRBJ2-2): DSGVTQTPKHLITATGQRVTLRCSPRSGDLSVYWYQQSLDQGLQFLIQYYNGEERAKGNILERFSAQQFPDLHSELNLSSLELGDSALYFCASSPYSPLIQVGELFFGEGSRLTVL.

CDR3 DNA sequence: TGTGCCAGCAGCCAAGATGACAGATACGAGCAGTACTTC. It yields the protein CASSQDDRYEQYF. The chain links TRBV4-2 to TRBJ2-7; tentative D call: TRBD1 (5 bases). With 0 bases removed from V and 4 bases from J, the gap between germline ends came to 7 bases. This CDR3 region has 13 residues. Germline CDR1 and CDR2: LGHNA and YNFKEQ.

V usage is TRBV11-3 and J usage is TRBJ2-3; weak D call: TRBD2 (5 bases). Germline V gives CDR1 SGHNT, CDR2 YENEEA. The germline V and J ends were trimmed by 4 bases and 4 bases, with 21 bases remaining between them. The CDR3 is 17 amino acids. This CDR3 reads CASSSRAGQLSSDTQYF. The CDR3 bases are TGTGCCAGCAGCTCTCGTGCGGGCCAGTTAAGTTCAGATACGCAGTATTTT.

The CDR3 DNA is TGTGCCAGCAGCCCCCCGGGACTAGCGGGAGGAGGTGGGTACAATGAGCAGTTCTTC. Translated, it gives CASSPPGLAGGGGYNEQFF. The rearrangement uses TRBV7-8 and TRBJ2-1, with 15 bases aligning to TRBD2. J was trimmed by 4 bases and V by 5 bases; bases with no gene match: 12. The length of the CDR3 is 19 residues. Germline V gives CDR1 SGHVS, CDR2 FQNEAQ.

The J gene is TRBJ2-4, the V gene TRBV28; 7 bases are a match to TRBD1. CDR3 length: 12 amino acids. V lost 4 bases and J lost 15; bases outside the gene matches: 9. Germline CDR1 MDHEN, CDR2 SYDVKM. The CDR3 sequence is CASSWGTDRGYF. CDR3 coding DNA: TGTGCCAGCAGTTGGGGGACAGACCGAGGGTACTTC.

The chain joins TRBV19 to TRBJ2-7; 14 bases align to TRBD2. V lost 3 bases, J lost 7 bases, and 8 bases stayed unmatched. CDR1 LNHDA and CDR2 SQIVND come from the germline V gene (reference sequence). The CDR3 is 16 amino acids. CDR3 region: CASSIGLAGGAEEQYF. DNA for the CDR3: TGTGCCAGTAGTATCGGACTAGCGGGAGGTGCCGAAGAGCAGTACTTC.

The chain has TRBV24-1 and TRBJ2-2, with D hard to call. Trimming took off 10 bases at V and 0 bases at J, with 8 bases between the two ends. Germline V gene sequence: CDR1 KGHDR, CDR2 SFDVKD. This CDR3 region has 13 residues. The CDR3, as DNA: TGTGCCACGAGAAAAGCGAACACCGGGGAGCTGTTTTTT. Translating it yields CATRKANTGELFF.

This chain links TRBV4-1 with TRBJ1-5, with TRBD1 as a possible D gene (6 bases). CDR1 is MGHRA, CDR2 YSYEKL, per germline. Deletions cut 0 bases from V and 1 base from J, with 13 bases between. CDR3 length equals 17 residues. The CDR3 here is CASSQEGGAGSNQPQHF. The DNA of the CDR3 is TGCGCCAGCAGCCAAGAGGGGGGGGCTGGGAGCAATCAGCCCCAGCATTTT.

CDR3 bases: TGTGCCAGCAGCTTAGGGCCGCCCTCTGGGGCCAACGTCCTGACTTTC. Encoded protein: CASSLGPPSGANVLTF. The gene calls are TRBV11-3 and TRBJ2-6; D is uncertain. CDR3 length: 16 amino acids. Germline V CDR1 and CDR2: SGHNT, YENEEA. Trimming took 1 base from V and 0 from J, leaving 7 bases between them.

With regard to this clone: The identical CDR3 is also encoded by other nucleotide sequences in the sample. The chain uses TRBV7-3 and TRBJ1-1; possible D gene TRBD1, 5 bases. Germline CDR1 and CDR2: SGHTA and FQGTGA. The CDR3 runs to 13 residues. V was trimmed by 2 bases and J by 2 bases, leaving 6 bases between them. CDR3 nucleotides: TGTGCCAGCAGCTTACAGGGTAACACTGAAGCTTTCTTT. Its translation is CASSLQGNTEAFF.

J is TRBJ2-7 and V is TRBV27; 11 nucleotides align to TRBD2. The length of the CDR3 is 15 residues. CDR1 and CDR2 from the germline V gene are MNHEY and SMNVEV (reference sequence). V shed 5 bases and J 2 bases; nucleotides not matched to a gene: 5. CDR3: CASSVRLAGTYEQYF. The CDR3 bases are TGTGCCAGCAGTGTTAGACTAGCGGGGACCTACGAGCAGTACTTC.

The rearrangement uses TRBV3-1 (or the pseudogene TRBV3-2) and TRBJ2-1; TRBD2 aligns across 7 bases. Germline V lookup: CDR1 LGHDT, CDR2 YNNKEL (reference sequence). With V trimmed by 1 base and J by 12 bases, 3 bases remained unmatched. The CDR3 runs 12 residues. DNA for the CDR3: TGTGCCAGCAGCCAAGGAACTAGCGTGCAGTTCTTC. This encodes CASSQGTSVQFF.

This clone was picked up one time. The CDR3 DNA reads as TGCGCCAGCAGCCAATGGGGACTAGCGGGAAGAGGGAATGAGCAGTTCTTC. Encoded protein: CASSQWGLAGRGNEQFF. This chain connects TRBV4-3 to TRBJ2-1, with 13 bases aligning to TRBD2. Germline V gene data show CDR1 as LGHNA and CDR2 as YSLEER. V lost 2 bases and J lost 7; bases outside the gene matches: 8. This CDR3 is built from 17 residues.

J is TRBJ2-2 and V is TRBV4-2; tentatively, D is TRBD1 (6 bases). Germline loops: CDR1 LGHNA, CDR2 YNFKEQ. V lost 1 base to trimming and J lost 4 bases, with 16 bases between them. This CDR3 has 17 residues. The CDR3 is CASSQGLTGLGTGELFF. The CDR3 bases are TGTGCCAGCAGCCAAGGGTTAACAGGGCTGGGCACCGGGGAGCTGTTTTTT.

The chain uses TRBV6-5 and TRBJ2-7; D possibly corresponds to TRBD1 (5 bases). The germline gives CDR1 MNHEY, CDR2 SVGAGI. Trimming cost V 5 bases and J 0 bases, with 14 bases left between them. CDR3 length: 15 amino acids. CDR3 bases: TGTGCCAGCAGTCTCAGCTATACAGGCTCCTACGAGCAGTACTTC. Residues: CASSLSYTGSYEQYF.

This clone was counted a single time. V and J are TRBV7-2 and TRBJ1-1; TRBD1 is a possible D gene (5 bases). Trimming removed 1 base from V and 2 bases from J, with 11 bases in between. This CDR3 is built from 15 residues. In germline, CDR1 is SGHTA, CDR2 FQGNSA. The CDR3 nucleotides read TGTGCCAGCAGCTTAGTCGGCCAGGGAAACACTGAAGCTTTCTTT. Translation gives CASSLVGQGNTEAFF.